A selection of T cell receptor beta chains follows, all from one sample in a study of long-term antiretroviral therapy in people with HIV. The table came from immunoSEQ multiplex PCR; TCRdb's copy has only in-frame clones and leaves some out. The sample shows roughly 19,000 clones, approximately 77% of them seen only once. The sample here was unsorted PBMCs, taken around 2.5 years after starting antiretroviral therapy. These receptor sequences come from a man aged 40-50 years with HIV. Each CDR3 is given with its conserved first and last residue. Fields, in order: V gene, CDR3 length, D gene, clone size, J gene, CDR3 DNA, CDR3 protein. The D gene is left open where the match is weak. Clone size is stated in some rows and not others, as once, few, many or a class when expanded.

>TRBV27|15|-|-|TRBJ1-5
TGTGCCAGCAGTTTATTTGGCGGCAGCTCCCAGCCCCAGCATTTT
CASSLFGGSSQPQHF
>TRBV30|13|-|few|TRBJ1-5
TGTGCCTGGAGTGTAGGTAGTGATCAGCCCCAGCATTTT
CAWSVGSDQPQHF
>TRBV7-3|18|TRBD2|-|TRBJ2-1
TGTGCCAGCAGCGGGGGACTAGCGGGGCTCGAGGGCTACAATGAGCAGTTCTTC
CASSGGLAGLEGYNEQFF
>TRBV6-5|14|TRBD2|medium-sized|TRBJ2-7
TGTGCCAGCAGTTACTCACTAGCGGAGTACGAGCAGTACTTC
CASSYSLAEYEQYF
>TRBV6-4|14|TRBD2|-|TRBJ2-1
TGTGCCAGCAGTGAAGCGGGGGGTCATAATGAGCAGTTCTTC
CASSEAGGHNEQFF
>TRBV19|20|-|few|TRBJ1-5
TGTGCTACGAATGCCCGGGGGCGCGAGTCCTCTAATCAGGGCAATCAGCCCCAGCATTTT
CATNARGRESSNQGNQPQHF
>TRBV7-4|16|-|-|TRBJ1-4
TGTGCCAGCAGCGGGCAGACTGACAGATACAATGAAAAACTGTTTTTT
CASSGQTDRYNEKLFF
>TRBV10-1|14|-|few|TRBJ2-7
TGCGCCAGCAGTGAGTCAGGGGGACCGGTCGAGCAGTACTTC
CASSESGGPVEQYF
>TRBV5-1|14|-|once|TRBJ2-3
TGCGCCAGCCGTCAGGCGGGGAGCACAGATACGCAGTATTTT
CASRQAGSTDTQYF
>TRBV20-1|11|-|-|TRBJ1-1
TGCAGTGCTAGATGGGTGAACGAAGCTTTCTTT
CSARWVNEAFF
>TRBV10-3|12|-|-|TRBJ2-7
TGTGCCATCAGTGATGGCCTTGGGGGGCAGTACTTC
CAISDGLGGQYF
>TRBV15|15|-|-|TRBJ2-7
TGTGCCACCAGCAGAGCCCGGGGTGTTGCCTACGAGCAGTACTTC
CATSRARGVAYEQYF
>TRBV10-2|15|-|-|TRBJ2-5
TGCGCCAGCAGTGAGTCCTGGGGATTGGAAGAGACCCAGTACTTC
CASSESWGLEETQYF
>TRBV27|15|TRBD2|once|TRBJ2-1
TGTGCCAGCATCCCGATAGCGGGAGCGGGCAATGAGCAGTTCTTC
CASIPIAGAGNEQFF
>TRBV5-6|11|-|-|TRBJ2-7
TGTGCCAGCAGCTTGAGTCTGGAGCAGTACTTC
CASSLSLEQYF
>TRBV7-8|18|TRBD2|-|TRBJ2-7
TGTGCCAGCAGCTTCTTTACGGCGGGGCTAGCGGGGCCGGACGAGCAGTACTTC
CASSFFTAGLAGPDEQYF
>TRBV7-6|13|-|-|TRBJ2-7
TGTGCCAGCAGCTTCGGGCCCATCTTCGAGCAGTACTTC
CASSFGPIFEQYF
>TRBV7-9|12|TRBD1|few|TRBJ2-7
TGTGCCAGCGGACAGGGAATAAGCGAGCAGTACTTC
CASGQGISEQYF
>TRBV27|19|-|-|TRBJ1-6
TGTGCCAGCAGTTTCCGTCTAAGGACAGATGGCCGCAATAATTCACCCCTCCACTTT
CASSFRLRTDGRNNSPLHF
>TRBV29-1|13|-|-|TRBJ2-5
TGCAGCGTTGGAGGATCCCTTGGGGAGACCCAGTACTTC
CSVGGSLGETQYF
>TRBV4-1|13|-|few|TRBJ2-7
TGCGCCAGCAGCCAAGGACAGAACTACGAGCAGTACTTC
CASSQGQNYEQYF
>TRBV7-9|16|-|-|TRBJ2-1
TGTGCCAGCAGCTTAGGGCGAGGGATCCAAGACCATGAGCAGTTCTTC
CASSLGRGIQDHEQFF
>TRBV18|16|TRBD2|once|TRBJ2-2
TGTGCCAGCTCACCCCTTAGCGGGAGGGCCCACGGGGAGCTGTTTTTT
CASSPLSGRAHGELFF
>TRBV25-1|11|TRBD1|-|TRBJ2-3
TGTGCCAGCACTAGGACAGGTCCGCAGTATTTT
CASTRTGPQYF
>TRBV11-3|15|TRBD1|-|TRBJ2-1
TGTGCCAGCAGCCCTGGGACAGGCCAATACAATGAGCAGTTCTTC
CASSPGTGQYNEQFF
>TRBV30|12|-|-|TRBJ2-5
TGTGCCTCCCAAGGGGCCCAAGAGACCCAGTACTTC
CASQGAQETQYF
>TRBV9|15|-|once|TRBJ1-5
TGTGCCAGCAGCGTAGACGGTTATAGCAATCAGCCCCAGCATTTT
CASSVDGYSNQPQHF
>TRBV5-1|14|-|-|TRBJ2-3
TGCGCCAGCAGCTTTGGACACAACACAGATACGCAGTATTTT
CASSFGHNTDTQYF
>TRBV12-5|15|TRBD2|-|TRBJ2-3
TGTGCTAGTGGTTTTGACGGGAGGTCCACAGATACGCAGTATTTT
CASGFDGRSTDTQYF
>TRBV27|14|TRBD2|-|TRBJ2-7
TGTGCCAGCAGTTTCTCGAGCGGGAGTTACGAGCAGTACTTC
CASSFSSGSYEQYF
>TRBV29-1|12|-|-|TRBJ1-1
TGCAGCGTTGAAGGGACGAACACTGAAGCTTTCTTT
CSVEGTNTEAFF
>TRBV2|13|TRBD1|-|TRBJ2-5
TGTGCCAGTGTGACAGGGTCCCAAGAGACCCAGTACTTC
CASVTGSQETQYF
>TRBV10-3|15|TRBD2|once|TRBJ2-7
TGTGCCTTGGGGCGGGGGGGCCCTAGCTCCTACGAGCAGTACTTC
CALGRGGPSSYEQYF
>TRBV10-3|12|-|-|TRBJ2-2
TGTGCCATCGGTTCGAGCACCGGGGAGCTGTTTTTT
CAIGSSTGELFF
>TRBV9|14|-|-|TRBJ2-1
TGTGCCAGCAGCGTATTTACGTCGCACAATGAGCAGTTCTTC
CASSVFTSHNEQFF
>TRBV29-1|11|TRBD1|-|TRBJ1-2
TGCAGCGTCGGACAGGGTGGTGGCTACACCTTC
CSVGQGGGYTF
>TRBV27|15|-|-|TRBJ1-2
TGTGCCAGCAGACTACAGCATACCCCTAACTATGGCTACACCTTC
CASRLQHTPNYGYTF
>TRBV7-6|12|-|few|TRBJ2-3
TGTGCCAGCAGCGGCATCACAGATACGCAGTATTTT
CASSGITDTQYF
>TRBV19|15|-|-|TRBJ2-6
TGTGCCAGTAGTATGAGGACGGCTGGGGCCAACGTCCTGACTTTC
CASSMRTAGANVLTF
>TRBV2|12|-|-|TRBJ2-5
TGTGCCAGCAGTGAACAGGGGGAGACCCAGTACTTC
CASSEQGETQYF
>TRBV7-8|16|-|-|TRBJ2-1
TGTGCCAGCAGCTTAGGTCGGGGGAGCTCCTACAATGAGCAGTTCTTC
CASSLGRGSSYNEQFF
>TRBV5-6|17|TRBD2|-|TRBJ2-7
TGTGCCAGCAGCTGGACAACTAGCGGGAGATCCTCATACGAGCAGTACTTC
CASSWTTSGRSSYEQYF
>TRBV4-3|13|-|-|TRBJ2-7
TGCGCCAGCAGCCAAGATCTGGGGTACGAGCAGTACTTC
CASSQDLGYEQYF
>TRBV7-9|12|TRBD1|few|TRBJ2-7
TGTGCCAGCAGCCGAGGACAGGGAGAGCAGTACTTC
CASSRGQGEQYF
>TRBV6-1|13|-|-|TRBJ2-7
TGTGCCAGCAGCCTACAGACTAGCTACGAGCAGTACTTC
CASSLQTSYEQYF